This T cell receptor (beta chain) was sequenced in a study of blood T cell repertoires in COVID-19. Overall study context: PBMCs, B-cell-depleted T cells, or T cells provided the cDNA or gDNA that made up the material.

Trimming took off 7 bases at V and 3 bases at J, with 10 bases between the two ends. The CDR3 spans 12 residues. The data were produced by immunoSEQ multiplex PCR, yet TCRdb's version contains in-frame clones alone and is incomplete. The sample contains about 270,000 clones, approximately 86% of which appear only once. This TCR was sampled from a man aged 40-50 years with active or convalescent COVID-19. The chain joins TRBV12-3 or TRBV12-4 to TRBJ2-7; D remains unclear. Sequencing input: peripheral blood. The CDR3: CASNPGGYEQYF. For the CDR3, the DNA is TGTGCCAGCAACCCCGGTGGCTACGAGCAGTACTTC.